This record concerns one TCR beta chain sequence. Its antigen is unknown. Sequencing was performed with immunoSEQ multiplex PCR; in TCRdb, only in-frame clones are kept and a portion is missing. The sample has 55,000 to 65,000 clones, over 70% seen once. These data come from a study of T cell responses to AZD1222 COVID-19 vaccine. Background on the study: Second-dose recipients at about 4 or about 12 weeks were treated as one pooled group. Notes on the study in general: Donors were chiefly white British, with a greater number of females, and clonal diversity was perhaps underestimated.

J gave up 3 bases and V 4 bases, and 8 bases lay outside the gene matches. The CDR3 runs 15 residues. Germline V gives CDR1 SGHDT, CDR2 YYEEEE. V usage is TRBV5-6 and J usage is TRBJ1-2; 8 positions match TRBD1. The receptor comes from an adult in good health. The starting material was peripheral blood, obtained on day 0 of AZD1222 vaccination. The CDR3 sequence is CASSPLGTGDYGYTF. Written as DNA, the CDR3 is TGTGCCAGCAGCCCTCTAGGGACAGGAGACTATGGCTACACCTTC.